This T cell receptor (beta chain) was sequenced in a study of OX40 agonist ivuxolimab in advanced cancers. Trimming took off 5 bases at V and 10 bases at J, with 15 bases between the two ends. Germline CDR1 reads SGHVS; CDR2 reads FQNEAQ. The CDR3 covers 13 residues. Method: immunoSEQ multiplex PCR; TCRdb's copy keeps in-frame clones and lacks some. The sample carries around 85,000 clones, about 90% recorded once. V gene TRBV7-8 combines with J gene TRBJ2-1; weak D call: TRBD1 (6 bases). This clonotype was obtained from an adult with an advanced solid tumor such as melanoma, head and neck, liver or kidney cancer. Specimen: CD4+ or CD8+ T cells sorted from blood, collected in a trial of the OX40 agonist ivuxolimab. The DNA for the CDR3 is TGTGCCAGCAGCCTCGTGGGGGCGAAAGAGCAGTTCTTC. This gives the protein CASSLVGAKEQFF.